Sequencing of this TCR beta chain was carried out in a study of blood T cell repertoires in COVID-19. Study in general: PBMCs, B-cell-depleted T cells, or T cells provided the cDNA or gDNA that made up the material.

As originally analysed: Estimated nucleated cell counts came from reference gene primer amplification. Using immunoSEQ multiplex PCR, the repertoire was profiled, and TCRdb retains in-frame clones only, with some absent. V, J and clone size were drawn from that table, and D and trimming were deduced from the DNA. The profile shows a few hundred thousand clones, roughly 88% of them singletons. Across 20 to 25 US areas, participants ranged in age from about 18 to 89 years. Participants' reported clinical history set cohort assignment. The trim removed 6 bases at V and 7 bases at J, leaving 6 bases unmatched. The CDR3 sequence is 13 residues long.

The clonotype comes from a woman in her 50s who had recovered from COVID-19. This chain connects TRBV12-3 or TRBV12-4 to TRBJ2-1, with TRBD2 identical over 7 bases. Sequenced sample: PBMCs or T cells enriched from blood (not recorded which). CDR3 region: CASSTLAENEQFF. The DNA of the CDR3 is TGTGCCAGCAGCACCCTAGCGGAGAATGAGCAGTTCTTC.